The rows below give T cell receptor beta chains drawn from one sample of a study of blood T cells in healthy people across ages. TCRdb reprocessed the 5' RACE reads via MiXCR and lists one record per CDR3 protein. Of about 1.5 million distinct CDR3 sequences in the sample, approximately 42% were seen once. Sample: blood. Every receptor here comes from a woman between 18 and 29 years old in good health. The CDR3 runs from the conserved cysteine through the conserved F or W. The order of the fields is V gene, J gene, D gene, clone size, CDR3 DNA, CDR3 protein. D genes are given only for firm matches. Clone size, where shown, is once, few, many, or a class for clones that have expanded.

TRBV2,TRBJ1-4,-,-,TGTGCCAGCAGTCCCCTTGGGGGGGAAACTAATGAAAAACTGTTTTTT,CASSPLGGETNEKLFF
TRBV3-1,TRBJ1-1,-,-,TGTGCCAGCAGCCAAGGGACCTTACAGAACACTGAAGCTTTCTTT,CASSQGTLQNTEAFF
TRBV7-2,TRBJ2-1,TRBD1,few,TGTGCCAGCAGCTCACCGGGACAGGGGCACAATGAGCAGTTCTTC,CASSSPGQGHNEQFF
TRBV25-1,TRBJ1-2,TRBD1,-,TGTGCCAGCAGTAGACAGGGAAGTATCTATGGCTACACCTTC,CASSRQGSIYGYTF
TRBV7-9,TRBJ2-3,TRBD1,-,TGTGCCAGCCGAGGTAGGGACAGCCTAAAGTATTTT,CASRGRDSLKYF
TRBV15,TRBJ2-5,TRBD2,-,TGTGCCACCGGAGCGGGAGGGGGCAATGAGCAGTACTTC,CATGAGGGNEQYF
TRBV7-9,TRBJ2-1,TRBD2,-,TGTGCCAGCAGCTCATTAGCGGGTTTTGTCAATGAGCAGTTCTTC,CASSSLAGFVNEQFF
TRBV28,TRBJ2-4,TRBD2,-,TGTGCCAGCAGTTTCGGTCTTTCTAGCGGGAGGATGACCAAAAACATTCAGTACTTC,CASSFGLSSGRMTKNIQYF
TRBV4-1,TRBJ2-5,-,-,TGCGCCAGCAGCCCCATCTTGATTAATCGGGAGAGAAGGGAGACCCAGTACTTC,CASSPILINRERRETQYF
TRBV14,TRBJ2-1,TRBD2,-,TGTGCCAGCAGCCACGGACTAGCGGGGAATGAGCAGTTCTTC,CASSHGLAGNEQFF
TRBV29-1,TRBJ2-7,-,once,TGCAGCGTTGAAAGAGGCAGGGGAAGCTACAATGAGCAGTACTTC,CSVERGRGSYNEQYF
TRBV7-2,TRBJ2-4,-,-,TGTGCCAGCAGCCCAACAGAAAACATTCAGTACTTC,CASSPTENIQYF
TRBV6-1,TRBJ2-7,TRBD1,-,TGTGCCAGCAGTGATGGGGACAGGGGGAGAGAGACCCTGTACTTC,CASSDGDRGRETLYF
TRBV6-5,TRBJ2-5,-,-,TGTGCCAGCAGTGACAATAGGGCACAAGAGACCCAGTACTTC,CASSDNRAQETQYF
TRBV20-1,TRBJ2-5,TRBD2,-,TGCAGTGCCTTTTCCGGGACTAGTGGCGGGGAGACCCAGTACTTC,CSAFSGTSGGETQYF
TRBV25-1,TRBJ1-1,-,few,TGTGCCAGCAGTGAATCGAAAAGGCCCAACACTGAAGCTTTCTTT,CASSESKRPNTEAFF
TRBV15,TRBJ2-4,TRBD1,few,TGTGCCACCAGCGGGGGAGGAACAGGGGGAAGTGAGCAGTACTTC,CATSGGGTGGSEQYF
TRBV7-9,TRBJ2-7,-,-,TGTGCCAGCAGCCCCGGCCATCCTGCGGGCCTAAACTACGAGCAGTACTTC,CASSPGHPAGLNYEQYF
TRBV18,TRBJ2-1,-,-,TGTGCCAGCTCACGACAGGACAGCAATGAGCAGTTCTTC,CASSRQDSNEQFF